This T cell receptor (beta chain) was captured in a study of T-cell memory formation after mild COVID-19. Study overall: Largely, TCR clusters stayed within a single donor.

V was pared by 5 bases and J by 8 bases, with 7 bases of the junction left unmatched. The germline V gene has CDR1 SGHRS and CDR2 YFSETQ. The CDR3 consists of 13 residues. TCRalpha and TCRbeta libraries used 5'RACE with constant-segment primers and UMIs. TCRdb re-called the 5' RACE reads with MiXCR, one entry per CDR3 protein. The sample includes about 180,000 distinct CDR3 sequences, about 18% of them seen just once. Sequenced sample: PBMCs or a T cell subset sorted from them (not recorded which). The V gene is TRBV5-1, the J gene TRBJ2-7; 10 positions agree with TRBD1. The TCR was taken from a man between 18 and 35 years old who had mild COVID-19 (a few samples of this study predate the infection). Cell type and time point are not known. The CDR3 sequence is CASRPGQGIKQYF. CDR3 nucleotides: TGCGCCAGCAGACCGGGACAGGGGATCAAGCAGTACTTC.